Listed here are 21 T cell receptor beta chains from one sample, sequenced in a study of T-cell reconstitution after alpha-beta-depleted transplantation in children. The library targeted TCRbeta and was prepared with unique molecular identifiers. Using its own MiXCR run on the PCR reads, TCRdb lists one record per CDR3 protein. The sample lists 300,000 to 400,000 distinct CDR3 sequences, more than 20% seen once, with 9.5% to 12% in the top ten. The sequences come from PBMCs, mostly from graft donor cells, collected 180 days after TCRalphabeta/CD19-depleted stem cell transplant. The receptor set was obtained from a male patient younger than 18 who had a stem cell transplant for acute lymphoblastic leukemia, so the T cells may come from the graft donor.

The chain couples TRBV3-1 to TRBJ2-7, with 11 bases that match TRBD2. With V trimmed by 4 bases and J by 4 bases, 6 bases remained unmatched. The length of the CDR3 is 15 residues. From germline, CDR1 is LGHDT and CDR2 YNNKEL (reference sequence). The CDR3 reads CASSPGLADVYEQYF. In DNA, the CDR3 is TGTGCCAGCAGCCCGGGACTAGCGGACGTTTACGAGCAGTACTTC.

This clonotype was counted only a few times. This rearrangement joins TRBV18 to TRBJ2-2; 10 bases align to TRBD2. V was pared by 3 bases and J by 7 bases, with 5 bases of the junction left unmatched. CDR1 is KGHSH, CDR2 LQKENI, per germline. The CDR3 is made up of 15 amino acids. CDR3 coding DNA: TGTGCCAGCTCACCCAGGACTAGCGGAATCGGGGAGCTGTTTTTT. Its protein product is CASSPRTSGIGELFF.

The V and J genes are TRBV15 and TRBJ2-1; D is perhaps TRBD1 or TRBD2 (6 bases each). Germline loops: CDR1 LNHNV, CDR2 YYDKDF (reference sequence). With 5 bases removed from V and 4 bases from J, the gap between germline ends came to 12 bases. The CDR3 length is 14 residues. The CDR3 DNA reads TGTGCCACCAGCCAAGAGGGGGGTTACAATGAGCAGTTCTTC. Protein: CATSQEGGYNEQFF. The full variable domain, in which reference TRBV15 and TRBJ2-1 provide the parts outside the CDR3, is DAMVIQNPRYQVTQFGKPVTLSCSQTLNHNVMYWYQQKSSQAPKLLFHYYDKDFNNEADTPDNFQSRRPNTSFCFLDIRSPGLGDTAMYLCATSQEGGYNEQFFGPGTRLTVL.

J is TRBJ2-2 and V is TRBV7-8; D possibly corresponds to TRBD1 (6 bases). Germline CDR1 is SGHVS and CDR2 is FQNEAQ. Trimming cost V 3 bases and J 5 bases, with 19 bases left between them. This CDR3 is built from 17 residues. CDR3: CASSFIPGQARTGELFF. In DNA, the CDR3 is TGTGCCAGCAGCTTTATCCCGGGACAAGCCCGGACCGGGGAGCTGTTTTTT. The full variable domain, rest sourced from reference TRBV7-8 and TRBJ2-2, is GAGVSQSPRYKVAKRGQDVALRCDPISGHVSLFWYQQALGQGPEFLTYFQNEAQLDKSGLPSDRFFAERPEGSVSTLKIQRTQQEDSAVYLCASSFIPGQARTGELFFGEGSRLTVL.

This clonotype was seen at least ten times. The chain joins TRBV7-9 to TRBJ2-3; 12 bases agree with TRBD2. The germline gives CDR1 SEHNR, CDR2 FQNEAQ (reference sequence). The CDR3 has 16 residues. J was trimmed by 2 bases and V by 4 bases; bases with no gene match: 4. In DNA, the CDR3 is TGTGCCAGCAGCTCCCTAGCGGGAGGGCCCACAGATACGCAGTATTTT. Protein sequence: CASSSLAGGPTDTQYF.

V usage is TRBV18 and J usage is TRBJ2-1; no clear D gene. CDR3 length: 15 residues. The germline V gene encodes CDR1 KGHSH and CDR2 LQKENI. V lost 6 bases to trimming and J lost 6 bases, with 18 bases between them. CDR3 DNA: TGTGCCAGCTCTAATCGCTCTACGGCCGGCAATGAGCAGTTCTTC. The encoded protein is CASSNRSTAGNEQFF.

The chain employs TRBV10-2 and TRBJ1-5; D gene uncertain. Germline-derived CDR1 and CDR2 are WSHSY and SAAADI. V was shortened by 4 bases and J by 0 bases, with 7 bases between the two germline ends. The CDR3 is made up of 14 amino acids. This chain's CDR3 is CASSARHSNQPQHF. The CDR3 coding sequence is TGCGCCAGCAGTGCTCGTCATAGCAATCAGCCCCAGCATTTT.

CDR3 nucleotide sequence: TGTGCCAGCAGCGACGGGCTAGCGGAGGCCTACGAGCAGTACTTC. Amino acid sequence: CASSDGLAEAYEQYF. The gene calls are TRBV9 and TRBJ2-7; 7 bases are a match to TRBD2. The length of the CDR3 is 15 residues. Germline CDR1 reads SGDLS; CDR2 reads YYNGEE. V shed 3 bases, J shed 2 bases, and the junction held 8 bases outside the gene matches.

A few counts support this clonotype. This chain uses TRBV5-1 with TRBJ1-3, with 9 bases matching TRBD1. J gave up 0 bases and V 4 bases, and 8 bases lay outside the gene matches. The CDR3 has 17 residues. CDR1 and CDR2 from the germline V gene are SGHRS and YFSETQ. In nucleotides, the CDR3 is TGCGCCAGCAGCCTGGAGGGGACAGGGTACTCTGGAAACACCATATATTTT. Translation gives CASSLEGTGYSGNTIYF.

V is TRBV10-3 and J is TRBJ2-1; 10 bases map to TRBD2. The germline V gene has CDR1 ENHRY and CDR2 SYGVKD. The CDR3 covers 14 residues. After removal of 10 bases from V and 0 bases from J, the junction contained 3 bases not matched to a gene. CDR3 sequence (DNA): TGTGCCACCCTAGCGGGAGACTCCTACAATGAGCAGTTCTTC. Translation: CATLAGDSYNEQFF.

V gene TRBV11-1 combines with J gene TRBJ2-1; 11 nucleotides align to TRBD2. The CDR3 consists of 18 residues. V lost 1 base, J lost 0 bases, and 5 bases stayed unmatched. Germline V gives CDR1 SGHAT, CDR2 FQDESV (reference sequence). The CDR3 DNA follows: TGTGCCAGCAGCTTAGAATTAGCGGGAGGGCCCTCCTACAATGAGCAGTTCTTC. It codes for CASSLELAGGPSYNEQFF. The whole variable domain, remainder taken from reference TRBV11-1 and TRBJ2-1, is EAEVAQSPRYKITEKSQAVAFWCDPISGHATLYWYRQILGQGPELLVQFQDESVVDDSQLPKDRFSAERLKGVDSTLKIQPAELGDSAMYLCASSLELAGGPSYNEQFFGPGTRLTVL.

The chain uses TRBV5-1 and TRBJ1-1; 8 bases agree with TRBD1. Germline-derived CDR1 and CDR2 are SGHRS and YFSETQ. The length of the CDR3 is 14 residues. V was pared by 4 bases and J by 1 base, with 3 bases of the junction left unmatched. CDR3 amino acids: CASSPDRANTEAFF. CDR3 coding DNA: TGCGCCAGCAGCCCGGACAGGGCGAACACTGAAGCTTTCTTT. Full variable domain (remainder filled in from reference TRBV5-1 and TRBJ1-1): KAGVTQTPRYLIKTRGQQVTLSCSPISGHRSVSWYQQTPGQGLQFLFEYFSETQRNKGNFPGRFSGRQFSNSRSEMNVSTLELGDSALYLCASSPDRANTEAFFGQGTRLTVV.

The V gene is TRBV9, the J gene TRBJ2-7, with TRBD2 identical over 11 bases. The CDR3 length is 18 residues. After removal of 0 bases from V and 1 base from J, the junction contained 9 bases not matched to a gene. The germline V gene has CDR1 SGDLS and CDR2 YYNGEE. The CDR3 bases are TGTGCCAGCAGCGTAGGTGTAGCGGGAGGGCCGACGTCCTACGAGCAGTACTTC. It specifies CASSVGVAGGPTSYEQYF.

The rearrangement joins TRBV7-6 to TRBJ2-2; no clear D gene. Germline V gene sequence: CDR1 SGHVS, CDR2 FNYEAQ. This CDR3 contains 14 residues. Trimming removed 8 bases at V and 4 bases at J, with 14 bases between. The CDR3 is CASGLGLFTGELFF. In nucleotides, the CDR3 is TGTGCCAGCGGGCTTGGGCTCTTCACCGGGGAGCTGTTTTTT.

V and J are TRBV27 and TRBJ1-5; the D is unclear. The CDR3 covers 15 residues. From germline, CDR1 is MNHEY and CDR2 SMNVEV (reference sequence). The V end lost 5 bases, the J end lost 4 bases, and 15 bases lay between the germline ends. The CDR3 nucleotides read TGTGCCAGCAGTCTTGACCGCACCCGAAATCAGCCCCAGCATTTT. It is translated as CASSLDRTRNQPQHF.

The chain is built from TRBV6-1 and TRBJ2-3; 9 bases match TRBD1. The CDR3 has 13 amino acids. Per the germline V gene, CDR1 is MNHNS and CDR2 is SASEGT. With V trimmed by 10 bases and J by 9 bases, 11 bases remained unmatched. The CDR3 coding sequence is TGTGCCATCGGTACAGGGGGCGCGCGGACGCAGTATTTT. It encodes CAIGTGGARTQYF.

V is TRBV7-9 and J is TRBJ2-7; D is possibly TRBD2 (5 bases). The CDR3 covers 15 residues. Germline V lookup: CDR1 SEHNR, CDR2 FQNEAQ (reference sequence). Trimming pared 1 base from V and 0 bases from J, leaving 10 bases between. CDR3 nucleotides: TGTGCCAGCAGCTTAGTCGGGAACCCCTCCTACGAGCAGTACTTC. Translating gives CASSLVGNPSYEQYF.

The rearrangement links TRBV10-1 to TRBJ1-1, with unresolved D. CDR1 WNHNN and CDR2 SYGVQD come from the germline V gene (reference sequence). Trimming left V 0 bases short and J 8 bases short, with 16 bases between. The CDR3 runs to 15 residues. CDR3 loop: CASSESFPRPTEAFF. CDR3 in DNA: TGCGCCAGCAGTGAGTCCTTTCCACGGCCCACAGAAGCTTTCTTT.

The V and J genes are TRBV29-1 and TRBJ2-2; 9 bases are a match to TRBD2. Trimming took 6 bases from V and 7 from J; bases not matched to a gene: 15. The length of the CDR3 is 16 residues. Germline V gene lookup returns CDR1 SQVTM and CDR2 ANQGSEA. The CDR3 coding sequence is TGCAGCGTCCTCTCTCTGGCGGGAGGGCCGGTCGGGGAGCTGTTTTTT. Translation: CSVLSLAGGPVGELFF.

The rearrangement joins TRBV4-1 to TRBJ1-2, with a tentative D call TRBD1 (5 bases). The CDR3 is made up of 15 amino acids. Trimming left V 1 base short and J 5 bases short, with 14 bases between. The germline CDR1 and CDR2 sequences are MGHRA and YSYEKL. This chain's CDR3 is CASSQVRPGRYGYTF. DNA of the CDR3: TGCGCCAGCAGCCAAGTCAGGCCAGGGAGATATGGCTACACCTTC.

The sample holds one count of this clonotype. The V gene is TRBV11-3, the J gene TRBJ2-4; D may be TRBD1 or TRBD2 (5 bases each). V was trimmed by 1 base and J by 9 bases, leaving 10 bases between them. Germline V gives CDR1 SGHNT, CDR2 YENEEA. The CDR3 covers 13 residues. CDR3 coding DNA: TGTGCCAGCAGCTTAGGGAGAGGGGCCATTCAGTACTTC. Its translation is CASSLGRGAIQYF.